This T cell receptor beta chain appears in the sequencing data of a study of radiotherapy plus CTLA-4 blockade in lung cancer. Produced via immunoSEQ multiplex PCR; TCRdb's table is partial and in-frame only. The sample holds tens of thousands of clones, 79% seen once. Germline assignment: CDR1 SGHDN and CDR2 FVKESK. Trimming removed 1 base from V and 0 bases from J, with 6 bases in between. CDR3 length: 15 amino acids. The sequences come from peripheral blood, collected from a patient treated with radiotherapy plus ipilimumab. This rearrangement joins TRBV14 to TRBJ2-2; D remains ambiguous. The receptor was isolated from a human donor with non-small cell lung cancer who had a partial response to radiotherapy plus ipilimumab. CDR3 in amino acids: CASSQVTTNTGELFF. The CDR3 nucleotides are TGTGCCAGCAGCCAAGTGACAACGAACACCGGGGAGCTGTTTTTT.